The source of this T cell receptor beta chain is a study of blood T cell repertoires in COVID-19. Study-wide context: Collection of acute and convalescent COVID-19 samples took place in the United States, Italy and Spain. T cells, B-cell-depleted T cells, or PBMCs provided the cDNA or gDNA that served as material.

The CDR3 contains 11 residues. The V end was cut by 6 bases, the J end by 8 bases, with 9 bases between. In germline, CDR1 is SGHKS, CDR2 YYEKEE (reference sequence). Authors' processing steps: Amplification with reference gene primers provided the estimates of nucleated cell counts. Profiling relied on immunoSEQ multiplex PCR, and the TCRdb table lists in-frame clones only, not all of them. From that table come the V and J calls and clone size; the DNA was used to work out D and trimming. The sample yields some 70,000 clones, more than 75% seen once. The clonotype was recovered from a woman aged 65 to 85 with acute or convalescent COVID-19. Sample: peripheral blood. The rearrangement uses TRBV5-5 and TRBJ2-1; no clear D. CDR3 nucleotides: TGTGCCAGCACCCTAGGATATGAGCAGTTCTTC. Encoded protein: CASTLGYEQFF.